Each of the 28 T cell receptor beta chains below was sequenced from the same sample in a study of technical replicates of blood from several donors (dated by TCRdb to between 2016 and 2019). Library prep was done by the immunoSEQ multiplex PCR assay. As stored in TCRdb, this immuneACCESS dataset retains in-frame rearrangements with V and J assigned. A fraction of the clones does not appear; measured against another copy, unresolved V genes explain less than half of the discrepancy, and the remainder lacks a known reason. For this sample the table gives approximately 10,000 clones, of which approximately 93% were detected only once. Approximately 8.5% of the sample comes from the top ten. The material sequenced was PBMCs. The receptor set was obtained from a human donor in good health.

The V and J genes are TRBV27 and TRBJ2-3; tentatively, D is TRBD2 (5 bases). V lost 1 base and J lost 4, with 18 bases in between. The germline V gene encodes CDR1 MNHEY and CDR2 SMNVEV (reference sequence). The CDR3 has 17 residues. CDR3 protein: CASSLFYSEYGADTQYF. In DNA form, the CDR3 reads TGTGCCAGCAGTTTATTCTATAGCGAATATGGGGCAGATACGCAGTATTTT.

The rearrangement links TRBV14 to TRBJ2-2, with D possibly TRBD2 on 5 matching bases. The germline V gene encodes CDR1 SGHDN and CDR2 FVKESK. The CDR3 has 18 residues. Trimming pared 4 bases from V and 1 base from J, leaving 19 bases between. The CDR3 is CASSPSLRGSKNTGELFF. The DNA for the CDR3 is TGTGCCAGCAGCCCCTCCCTTCGAGGGTCGAAGAACACCGGGGAGCTGTTTTTT.

V and J are TRBV18 and TRBJ2-5; no clear D. The CDR3 length is 16 residues. Deletions cut 7 bases from V and 4 bases from J, with 22 bases between. Germline V lookup: CDR1 KGHSH, CDR2 LQKENI. The CDR3 is CASCLNPGTLRETQYF. CDR3 nucleotide sequence: TGTGCCAGCTGTCTTAATCCGGGTACCCTGAGAGAGACCCAGTACTTC.

A single count supports this clone. The chain joins TRBV27 to TRBJ2-7; 10 bases match TRBD1. V shed 8 bases, J shed 6 bases, and the junction held 1 base outside the gene matches. CDR1 is MNHEY, CDR2 SMNVEV, per germline (reference sequence). CDR3 length equals 11 residues. Here the CDR3 reads CASGTGVEQYF. The DNA of the CDR3 is TGTGCCAGCGGGACAGGGGTCGAGCAGTACTTC.

The chain is built from TRBV6-5 and TRBJ2-5; 11 nucleotides line up with TRBD2. V shed 0 bases and J 3 bases; nucleotides not matched to a gene: 3. Looked up from germline, CDR1 is MNHEY and CDR2 is SVGAGI. The CDR3 extends over 16 amino acids. The CDR3 DNA sequence: TGTGCCAGCAGTTACTCGTTAGCGGGAGGGAAAGAGACCCAGTACTTC. As protein: CASSYSLAGGKETQYF.

The gene calls are TRBV28 and TRBJ2-1, with 8 nucleotides matching TRBD2. The CDR3 totals 16 residues. Germline CDR1 is MDHEN and CDR2 is SYDVKM. The J segment lost 6 bases and the V segment lost 5 bases, leaving 12 bases of the junction unmatched. CDR3 sequence reads: CASSTPGLGGSNEQFF. CDR3 sequence (DNA): TGTGCCAGCAGTACCCCGGGACTAGGGGGGTCCAATGAGCAGTTCTTC.

The chain is built from TRBV6-5 and TRBJ1-1; TRBD1 aligns across 8 bases. The V and J ends lost 4 bases and 6 bases, in that order; junction bases with no gene match: 4. Germline V gene lookup returns CDR1 MNHEY and CDR2 SVGAGI. The CDR3 runs 13 residues. The chain's CDR3 is CASSSDRASEAFF. CDR3 DNA sequence: TGTGCCAGCAGTTCGGACAGGGCGTCTGAAGCTTTCTTT.

The V and J genes are TRBV6-1 and TRBJ2-1, with TRBD2 matching 13 bases. The junction had 6 bases not matched to a gene; V was cut back by 5 bases and J by 8 bases. This CDR3 is 15 amino acids long. The germline gives CDR1 MNHNS, CDR2 SASEGT. The CDR3 loop is CASSKTSGRPDEQFF. Here the CDR3 DNA reads TGTGCCAGCAGTAAGACTAGCGGGAGGCCGGATGAGCAGTTCTTC.

The count of this clone is one. The chain employs TRBV19 and TRBJ1-1, with TRBD1 identical over 7 bases. V lost 0 bases and J lost 1; bases outside the gene matches: 5. Germline V gene data show CDR1 as LNHDA and CDR2 as SQIVND (reference sequence). The length of the CDR3 is 16 residues. CDR3 residues: CASSIELTGSNTEAFF. CDR3 bases: TGTGCCAGTAGTATAGAGTTGACAGGGTCGAACACTGAAGCTTTCTTT.

V gene TRBV19 combines with J gene TRBJ2-2; 8 nucleotides align to TRBD1. V lost 4 bases and J lost 3; bases outside the gene matches: 7. The CDR3 loop spans 16 amino acids. Germline V gene sequence: CDR1 LNHDA, CDR2 SQIVND (reference sequence). DNA for the CDR3: TGTGCCAGTAGTACCCAGGGACAGGCCTACACCGGGGAGCTGTTTTTT. It encodes CASSTQGQAYTGELFF.

The genes are TRBV4-1 and TRBJ2-1; 9 nucleotides match TRBD1. The CDR3 is made up of 16 amino acids. The junction had 8 bases not matched to a gene; V was cut back by 0 bases and J by 8 bases. The germline V gene has CDR1 MGHRA and CDR2 YSYEKL. For the CDR3, the DNA is TGCGCCAGCAGCCAAGAGGACAGGGGTTTGGGTTATGAGCAGTTCTTC. It codes for CASSQEDRGLGYEQFF.

The chain uses TRBV30 and TRBJ2-3; 15 positions match TRBD2. Germline CDR1 reads GTSNPN; CDR2 reads SVGIG (reference sequence). The CDR3 length is 15 residues. The junction had 3 bases not matched to a gene; V was cut back by 4 bases and J by 4 bases. The CDR3 region is CAWTGTSGRSDTQYF. The CDR3 nucleotides read TGTGCCTGGACCGGGACTAGCGGGAGGTCAGATACGCAGTATTTT.

The chain links TRBV10-3 to TRBJ2-1; TRBD2 matches at 14 bases. The CDR3 covers 17 residues. Trimming removed 5 bases from V and 9 bases from J; junction bases left unmatched: 12. CDR1 and CDR2 from the germline V gene are ENHRY and SYGVKD. CDR3 bases: TGTGCCATCAGTTCCCGGGGGGGGACTAGCGGGAGATCTGAGCAGTTCTTC. This translates into CAISSRGGTSGRSEQFF.

The CDR3 is CASSFQGASNQPQHF. In DNA form, the CDR3 reads TGCGCCAGCAGCTTCCAGGGGGCGAGCAATCAGCCCCAGCATTTT. The V gene is TRBV5-1, the J gene TRBJ1-5; TRBD1 matches 8 bases. The junction had 2 bases not matched to a gene; V was cut back by 2 bases and J by 1 base. Germline V gene data show CDR1 as SGHRS and CDR2 as YFSETQ. The CDR3 has 15 residues.

The chain joins TRBV10-3 to TRBJ2-7; TRBD2 might be the D (5 bases). The V gene's germline CDR1 is ENHRY and CDR2 SYGVKD. The CDR3 is made up of 20 amino acids. Trimming took 0 bases from V and 2 from J, leaving 26 bases between them. The CDR3 is CAISESAGSRSGVRAYEQYF. The DNA for the CDR3 is TGTGCCATCAGTGAGTCGGCGGGTTCGCGGTCCGGGGTGAGGGCCTACGAGCAGTACTTC.

CDR3 sequence: CAISEYDSSYNEQFF. DNA of the CDR3: TGTGCCATCAGTGAGTATGACAGCTCCTACAATGAGCAGTTCTTC. The genes are TRBV10-3 and TRBJ2-1; D perhaps matches TRBD1 (5 bases). The V gene lost 1 base and the J gene lost 0 bases, with 7 bases spanning the gap. The CDR3 spans 15 residues. Germline CDR1 and CDR2: ENHRY and SYGVKD.

This chain joins TRBV5-1 and TRBJ2-2, with D possibly matching TRBD1 (6 bases). Germline V gives CDR1 SGHRS, CDR2 YFSETQ. CDR3 length equals 15 residues. Trimming shortened V by 4 bases and J by 3 bases, and 13 bases separated the two germline ends. CDR3 region: CASSPGQIYTGELFF. CDR3 in DNA: TGCGCCAGCAGCCCCGGACAGATTTACACCGGGGAGCTGTTTTTT. Combining the CDR3 with reference TRBV5-1 and TRBJ2-2 gives the whole variable domain KAGVTQTPRYLIKTRGQQVTLSCSPISGHRSVSWYQQTPGQGLQFLFEYFSETQRNKGNFPGRFSGRQFSNSRSEMNVSTLELGDSALYLCASSPGQIYTGELFFGEGSRLTVL.

The chain employs TRBV5-1 and TRBJ2-2; 7 bases fit TRBD1. The CDR3 sequence is 14 residues long. The germline gives CDR1 SGHRS, CDR2 YFSETQ. Unmatched junction bases numbered 3, after V lost 3 bases and J lost 4 bases. CDR3 amino acids: CASSSGQLTGELFF. The CDR3 bases are TGCGCCAGCAGCTCGGGACAGCTCACCGGGGAGCTGTTTTTT.

The chain uses TRBV28 and TRBJ1-5, with D uncertain. Trimming stripped 7 bases from V and 9 bases from J, with 13 bases between. The germline V gene has CDR1 MDHEN and CDR2 SYDVKM. CDR3 length: 12 amino acids. The CDR3 region has the DNA TGTGCCAGCAACGGTATTATTCCGCCCCAGCATTTT. This codes for CASNGIIPPQHF. The variable domain in full, completed from reference TRBV28 and TRBJ1-5, reads DVKVTQSSRYLVKRTGEKVFLECVQDMDHENMFWYRQDPGLGLRLIYFSYDVKMKEKGDIPEGYSVSREKKERFSLILESASTNQTSMYLCASNGIIPPQHFGDGTRLSIL.

The J gene is TRBJ1-5, the V gene TRBV7-9, with 9 bases aligning to TRBD1. This CDR3 comprises 15 residues. V was pared by 3 bases and J by 6 bases, with 6 bases of the junction left unmatched. CDR1 and CDR2 (germline): SEHNR, FQNEAQ (reference sequence). CDR3 in amino acids: CASSLGTGMVQPQHF. CDR3 DNA: TGTGCCAGCAGCTTGGGGACAGGGATGGTTCAGCCCCAGCATTTT.

This rearrangement joins TRBV5-1 to TRBJ2-1; 10 bases match TRBD2. The CDR3 is made up of 17 amino acids. The V and J ends lost 4 bases and 6 bases, in that order; junction bases with no gene match: 13. Germline-derived CDR1 and CDR2 are SGHRS and YFSETQ. CDR3 sequence (DNA): TGCGCCAGCAGCCCGGGGCTAGCGGGAGTTCCTTTCAATGAGCAGTTCTTC. It translates to CASSPGLAGVPFNEQFF.

This rearrangement joins TRBV28 to TRBJ2-7, with TRBD2 identical over 11 bases. The V segment lost 5 bases and the J segment 2 bases; nucleotides outside the gene matches: 5. CDR3 length: 15 amino acids. Germline values: CDR1 MDHEN, CDR2 SYDVKM. The CDR3 protein is CASSPGTSGAYEQYF. The CDR3 DNA sequence: TGTGCCAGCAGTCCCGGGACTAGCGGAGCCTACGAGCAGTACTTC.

The V and J genes are TRBV4-2 and TRBJ2-1; 7 nucleotides line up with TRBD1. V was pared by 4 bases and J by 5 bases, with 11 bases of the junction left unmatched. CDR3 length: 16 amino acids. Germline V gives CDR1 LGHNA, CDR2 YNFKEQ. This CDR3 is CASSPRTGVLNNEQFF. In DNA, the CDR3 is TGTGCCAGCAGCCCACGAACAGGGGTACTTAACAATGAGCAGTTCTTC.

The chain uses TRBV6-1 and TRBJ1-4, with 9 bases identical to TRBD1. Germline V gene sequence: CDR1 MNHNS, CDR2 SASEGT. Losses at the gene ends were 2 bases for V and 6 bases for J; bases not matched to a gene: 4. The CDR3 spans 15 residues. In nucleotides, the CDR3 is TGTGCCAGCAGTGAACCGGACAGGGGCGATGAAAAACTGTTTTTT. It specifies CASSEPDRGDEKLFF.

The chain uses TRBV5-1 and TRBJ2-7, with D hard to call. CDR1 and CDR2 from the germline V gene are SGHRS and YFSETQ. This CDR3 is built from 16 residues. Trimming removed 0 bases at V and 0 bases at J, with 13 bases between. The CDR3 spells CASSLGQALSSYEQYF. In DNA form, the CDR3 reads TGCGCCAGCAGCTTGGGGCAGGCCCTAAGCTCCTACGAGCAGTACTTC.

The chain employs TRBV27 and TRBJ1-5; D unclear. V lost 6 bases to trimming and J lost 7 bases, with 13 bases between them. CDR1 and CDR2 (germline): MNHEY, SMNVEV (reference sequence). CDR3 size: 13 residues. The CDR3 coding sequence is TGTGCCAGCAGCTACGGCCCCGGGCAGCCCCAGCATTTT. Translating it yields CASSYGPGQPQHF.

This clone was detected only a few times. The gene calls are TRBV18 and TRBJ2-7; 9 positions agree with TRBD1. The CDR3 consists of 16 residues. Unmatched junction bases numbered 6, after V lost 3 bases and J lost 0 bases. Germline loops: CDR1 KGHSH, CDR2 LQKENI. In nucleotides, the CDR3 is TGTGCCAGCTCACCGGCCCTGGGACAGGGCTCCTACGAGCAGTACTTC. It translates to CASSPALGQGSYEQYF.

This chain uses TRBV7-2 with TRBJ2-3, with TRBD2 as a possible D gene (5 bases). Germline CDR1 reads SGHTA; CDR2 reads FQGNSA. V gave up 5 bases and J gave up 6 bases, with 9 bases separating them. The CDR3 is 12 residues long. CDR3 in DNA: TGTGCCAGCAGCCTGGGAGTTGATACGCAGTATTTT. Translated: CASSLGVDTQYF.